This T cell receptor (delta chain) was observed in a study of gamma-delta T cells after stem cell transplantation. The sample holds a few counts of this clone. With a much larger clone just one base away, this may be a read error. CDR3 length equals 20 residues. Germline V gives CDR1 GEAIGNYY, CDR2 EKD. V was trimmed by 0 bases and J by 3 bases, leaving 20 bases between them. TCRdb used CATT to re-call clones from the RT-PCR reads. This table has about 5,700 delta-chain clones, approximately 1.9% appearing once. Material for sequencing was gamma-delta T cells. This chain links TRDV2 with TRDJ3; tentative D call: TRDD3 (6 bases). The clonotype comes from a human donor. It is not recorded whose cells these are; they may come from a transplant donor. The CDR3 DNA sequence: TGTGCCTGTGACACCTGGGGGCAAAAAGATGACGGCTGGGACACCCGACAGATGTTTTTC. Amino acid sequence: CACDTWGQKDDGWDTRQMFF.